Sequencing of this T cell receptor (beta chain) was carried out in a study of T-cell memory formation after mild COVID-19. CDR3 length: 13 residues. Germline CDR1 MNHEY, CDR2 SMNVEV (reference sequence). V gave up 0 bases and J gave up 7 bases, with 7 bases separating them. TCRdb re-called the 5' RACE reads with MiXCR, one entry per CDR3 protein. This sample has about 110,000 distinct CDR3 sequences, with 15% to 20% found just once. This clonotype was detected a few times. This receptor was identified in a man between 18 and 29 years old who had mild COVID-19 (a few samples of this study predate the infection). Cell type and time point are not known. The specimen sequenced was PBMCs or a T cell subset sorted from them (not recorded which). The chain uses TRBV27 and TRBJ2-1; a possible D gene is TRBD2 (5 bases). The CDR3 DNA reads as TGTGCCAGCAGTTTATCGCGGGCTAATGAGCAGTTCTTC. It is translated as CASSLSRANEQFF.